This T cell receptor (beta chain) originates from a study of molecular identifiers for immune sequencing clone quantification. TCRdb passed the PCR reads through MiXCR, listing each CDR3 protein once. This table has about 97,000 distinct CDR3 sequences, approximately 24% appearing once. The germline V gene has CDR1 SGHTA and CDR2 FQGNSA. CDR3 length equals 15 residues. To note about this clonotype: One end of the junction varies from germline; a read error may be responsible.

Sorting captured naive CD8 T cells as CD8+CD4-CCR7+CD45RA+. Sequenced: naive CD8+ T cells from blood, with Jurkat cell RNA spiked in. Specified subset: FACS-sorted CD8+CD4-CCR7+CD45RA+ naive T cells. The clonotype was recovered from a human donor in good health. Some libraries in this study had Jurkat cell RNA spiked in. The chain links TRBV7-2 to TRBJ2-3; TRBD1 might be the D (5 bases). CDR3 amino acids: CASTRGNRRSDKQYF. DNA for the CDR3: TGTGCCAGCACGCGAGGCAACAGGCGATCAGATAAGCAGTATTTT. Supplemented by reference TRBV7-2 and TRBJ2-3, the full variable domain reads GAGVSQSPSNKVTEKGKDVELRCDPISGHTALYWYRQSLGQGLEFLIYFQGNSAPDKSGLPSDRFSAERTGGSVSTLTIQRTQQEDSAVYLCASTRGNRRSDKQYFGPGTRLTVL.